The sequence of this TCR beta chain was determined in a study of identical twins. Per the germline V gene, CDR1 is ENHRY and CDR2 is SYGVKD. The trim removed 5 bases at V and 4 bases at J, leaving 2 bases unmatched. The CDR3 has 13 residues. TCRdb re-called the 5' RACE reads through MiXCR, storing one row per CDR3 protein. The data contain nearly 200,000 distinct CDR3 sequences, around a sixth of them singletons. Separately, the same data were catalogued under a study of T cells expressing NK-cell markers.

The V and J genes are TRBV10-3 and TRBJ1-5; TRBD1 matches 7 bases. Sequenced sample: CD8+ T cells sorted from blood. This TCR was recovered from a woman aged 18-30 years in good health. The DNA for the CDR3 is TGTGCCATCAGTAGACAGGGAAATCAGCCCCAGCATTTT. Its protein is CAISRQGNQPQHF.